This passage covers 12 T cell receptor beta chains from one sample sequenced in a study of cytomegalovirus exposure and HLA in healthy donors. The data were produced by immunoSEQ multiplex PCR, yet TCRdb's version contains in-frame clones alone and is incomplete. Counted here are 150,000 or so clones, about 87% occurring once; the ten biggest clones make up more than 1.2%. The sequenced sample was PBMCs. These TCRs come from a woman aged 25-40 years in good health and CMV-seronegative.

This chain links TRBV2 with TRBJ2-7; 9 nucleotides match TRBD1. CDR1 is SNHLY and CDR2 is FYNNEI in the germline V gene. This CDR3 is built from 15 residues. After removal of 5 bases from V and 6 bases from J, the junction contained 11 bases not matched to a gene. In nucleotides, the CDR3 is TGTGCCAGCAGTCGCTCCGAAACAGGGGGCGTCGAGCAGTACTTC. Translating it yields CASSRSETGGVEQYF. The entire variable domain, with the rest obtained from reference TRBV2 and TRBJ2-7, is as follows: EPEVTQTPSHQVTQMGQEVILRCVPISNHLYFYWYRQILGQKVEFLVSFYNNEISEKSEIFDDQFSVERPDGSNFTLKIRSTKLEDSAMYFCASSRSETGGVEQYFGPGTRLTVT.

The chain is built from TRBV5-4 and TRBJ2-3; 10 positions agree with TRBD2. With V trimmed by 0 bases and J by 4 bases, 2 bases remained unmatched. The CDR3 is made up of 15 amino acids. Germline V gene data show CDR1 as SGHNT and CDR2 as YYREEE (reference sequence). The CDR3 region has the DNA TGTGCCAGCAGCTTGGATAGCGGGGGGTCAGATACGCAGTATTTT. It encodes CASSLDSGGSDTQYF.

The chain couples TRBV2 to TRBJ2-7, with 13 bases fitting TRBD2. The CDR3 extends over 18 amino acids. The ends lost 6 bases at V and 3 bases at J; junction bases unmatched: 14. Germline CDR1 SNHLY, CDR2 FYNNEI. The CDR3 reads CASRAGTSGDHFSYEQYF. Here the CDR3 DNA reads TGTGCCAGCAGGGCCGGGACTAGCGGGGACCATTTCAGCTACGAGCAGTACTTC.

The chain recombines TRBV11-2 with TRBJ1-4; D might be TRBD1 (6 bases). V gave up 5 bases and J gave up 8 bases, with 15 bases separating them. The CDR3 has 14 residues. Germline CDR1 SGHAT, CDR2 FQNNGV. The CDR3 DNA follows: TGTGCCAGCAGCCCCTACGACAGGCCAGAAAAACTGTTTTTT. Amino acid sequence: CASSPYDRPEKLFF.

The rearrangement links TRBV11-3 to TRBJ1-1; no clear D. With 2 bases removed from V and 1 base from J, the gap between germline ends came to 5 bases. In germline, CDR1 is SGHNT, CDR2 YENEEA. This CDR3 is built from 13 residues. The CDR3 loop is CASSLSSNTEAFF. The DNA for the CDR3 is TGTGCCAGCAGCTTAAGCTCGAACACTGAAGCTTTCTTT.

As to this clone: Other DNA sequences within the sample encode an identical CDR3. The chain combines TRBV4-1 with TRBJ1-1; D is unresolved. CDR3 length: 14 amino acids. Looked up from germline, CDR1 is MGHRA and CDR2 is YSYEKL. Trimming cost V 1 base and J 0 bases, with 6 bases left between them. CDR3 in DNA: TGCGCCAGCAGCCAAGTACTGATGAACACTGAAGCTTTCTTT. It encodes CASSQVLMNTEAFF.

This chain's CDR3 is CASSEDLRQDYGYTF. DNA of the CDR3: TGTGCCAGCAGTGAAGACCTGAGACAGGACTATGGCTACACCTTC. The V and J genes are TRBV2 and TRBJ1-2; maybe TRBD1 (6 bases). The V end lost 1 base, the J end lost 3 bases, and 12 bases lay between the germline ends. This CDR3 spans 15 amino acids. Germline V gene data show CDR1 as SNHLY and CDR2 as FYNNEI.

The sample holds one count of this clone. Written as DNA, the CDR3 is TGCGCCAGCAGCTCCATCCGAGGGACAGGGGCCTACGAGCAGTACTTC. It yields the protein CASSSIRGTGAYEQYF. The chain has TRBV5-1 and TRBJ2-7, with 10 bases identical to TRBD1. Germline CDR1 and CDR2: SGHRS and YFSETQ. The J segment lost 2 bases and the V segment lost 3 bases, leaving 8 bases of the junction unmatched. The CDR3 runs 16 residues.

The CDR3 loop is CASSYSDTSNTEAFF. CDR3 DNA sequence: TGTGCCAGCAGTTACTCGGACACATCGAACACTGAAGCTTTCTTT. J is TRBJ1-1 and V is TRBV6-5; weak D call: TRBD1 (5 bases). The CDR3 runs to 15 residues. Germline V gene data show CDR1 as MNHEY and CDR2 as SVGAGI. V lost 0 bases to trimming and J lost 1 base, with 9 bases between them.

The chain joins TRBV9 to TRBJ2-5, with 8 bases aligning to TRBD1. J lost 4 bases, V lost 0 bases, and 8 bases had no gene match. The CDR3 covers 16 residues. CDR1 SGDLS and CDR2 YYNGEE come from the germline V gene. CDR3 bases: TGTGCCAGCAGCGTAGGTAACAGGGGGTCCGCAGAGACCCAGTACTTC. Translated, it gives CASSVGNRGSAETQYF.

The rearrangement uses TRBV7-9 and TRBJ2-2; possibly TRBD2 for D (6 bases). This CDR3 contains 13 residues. Germline V gives CDR1 SEHNR, CDR2 FQNEAQ (reference sequence). Trimming cost V 2 bases and J 6 bases, with 7 bases left between them. The CDR3 protein is CASSLPGAGELFF. The DNA for the CDR3 is TGTGCCAGCAGCTTACCGGGGGCCGGGGAGCTGTTTTTT.

The rearrangement links TRBV27 to TRBJ2-1; D is perhaps TRBD1 (5 bases). The V gene lost 3 bases and the J gene lost 9 bases, with 24 bases spanning the gap. This CDR3 region has 17 residues. Looked up from germline, CDR1 is MNHEY and CDR2 is SMNVEV (reference sequence). This CDR3 reads CASSFWPKGRGTVEQFF. CDR3 nucleotides: TGTGCCAGCAGTTTTTGGCCCAAAGGAAGGGGTACAGTTGAGCAGTTCTTC.